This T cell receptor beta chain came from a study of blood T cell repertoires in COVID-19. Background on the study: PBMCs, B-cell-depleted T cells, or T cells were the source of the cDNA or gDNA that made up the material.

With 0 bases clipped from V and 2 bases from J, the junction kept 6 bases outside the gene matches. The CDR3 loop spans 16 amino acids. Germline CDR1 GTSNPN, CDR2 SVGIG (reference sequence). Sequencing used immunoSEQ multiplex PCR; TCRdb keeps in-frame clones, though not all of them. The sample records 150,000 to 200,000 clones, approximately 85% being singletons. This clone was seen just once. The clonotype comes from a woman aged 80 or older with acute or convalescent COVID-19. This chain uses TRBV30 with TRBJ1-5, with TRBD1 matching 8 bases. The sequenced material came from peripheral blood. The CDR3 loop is CAWSVRQGARNQPQHF. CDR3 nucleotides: TGTGCCTGGAGTGTAAGGCAGGGGGCGCGCAATCAGCCCCAGCATTTT.